Sequencing of this TCR beta chain was carried out in a study of cytomegalovirus exposure and HLA in healthy donors. The germline gives CDR1 SQVTM, CDR2 ANQGSEA. The CDR3 runs to 12 residues. Deletions cut 7 bases from V and 1 base from J, with 7 bases between. The primer mix had 60 Vbeta and 13 Jbeta primers. Under the authors' procedure: In a later analysis, 70 million to 80 million unique TCR beta chains included roughly 11 million shared by two or more donors. This table comes from immunoSEQ multiplex PCR, and its TCRdb copy is limited to in-frame clones, with some not included. V and J calls and clone size are copied from that table; D and trimming were computed from the DNA. Of approximately 70,000 clones listed, around 78% were seen once; the top ten hold 6.3%.

Specimen: PBMCs. The chain employs TRBV29-1 and TRBJ2-2; D is unclear. This clonotype was sampled from a man over 45 in good health and CMV-seronegative. Written as DNA, the CDR3 is TGCAGCGGACTCAAGAACACCGGGGAGCTGTTTTTT. It specifies CSGLKNTGELFF.